The source of this TCR beta chain is a study of beta chain features in type 1 diabetes. Across the study: Regarding age, gender and cell yields, patients proved similar to healthy donors.

As regards this clone: Its target is not known.

As every portion of the isolated RNA was reverse transcribed, the sequencing read expressed TCRB transcripts. Regulatory, naive and central memory T cell samples averaged about 3.5 million reads. Sequencing was performed with immunoSEQ multiplex PCR; in TCRdb, only in-frame clones are kept and a portion is missing. The sample records 250,000 to 350,000 clones, about 11% being singletons. Findings and limits, study-wide: TCRB rearrangement may or may not be influenced by HLA type; here this remained unresolved.

With V trimmed by 3 bases and J by 2 bases, 6 bases remained unmatched. Per the germline V gene, CDR1 is MNHEY and CDR2 is SMNVEV (reference sequence). This CDR3 has 16 amino acids. The chain recombines TRBV27 with TRBJ2-1; 8 bases are a match to TRBD2. The sequence derives from a woman aged 30 to 39 in good health. The sample taken for sequencing was naive CD4+ T cells from blood. The CDR3, as DNA: TGTGCCAGCAGTTTCATCATTAGCGGGACCTACAATGAGCAGTTCTTC. Protein product: CASSFIISGTYNEQFF.